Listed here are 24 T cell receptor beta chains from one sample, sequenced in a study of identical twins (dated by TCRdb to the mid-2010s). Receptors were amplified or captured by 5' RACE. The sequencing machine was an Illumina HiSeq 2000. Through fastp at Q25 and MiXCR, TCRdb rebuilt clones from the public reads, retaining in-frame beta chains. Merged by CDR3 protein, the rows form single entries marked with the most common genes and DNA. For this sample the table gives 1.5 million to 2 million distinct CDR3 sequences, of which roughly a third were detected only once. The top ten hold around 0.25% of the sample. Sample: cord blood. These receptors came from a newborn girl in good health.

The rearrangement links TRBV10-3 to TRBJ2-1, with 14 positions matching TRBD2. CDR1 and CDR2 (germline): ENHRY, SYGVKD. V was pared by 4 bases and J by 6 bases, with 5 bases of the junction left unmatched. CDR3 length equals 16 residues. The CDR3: CAISGQTSGRANEQFF. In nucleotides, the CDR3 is TGTGCCATCAGTGGACAGACTAGCGGGAGGGCCAATGAGCAGTTCTTC.

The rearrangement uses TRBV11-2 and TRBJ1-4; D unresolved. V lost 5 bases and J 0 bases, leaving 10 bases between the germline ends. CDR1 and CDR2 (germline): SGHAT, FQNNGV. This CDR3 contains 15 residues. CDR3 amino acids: CASSRHGATNEKLFF. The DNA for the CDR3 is TGTGCCAGCAGCCGACACGGGGCAACTAATGAAAAACTGTTTTTT.

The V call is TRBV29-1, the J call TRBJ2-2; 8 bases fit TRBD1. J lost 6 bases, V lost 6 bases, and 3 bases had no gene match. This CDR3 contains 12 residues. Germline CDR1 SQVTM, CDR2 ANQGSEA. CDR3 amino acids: CSVTQGAGELFF. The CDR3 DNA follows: TGCAGCGTGACACAGGGGGCCGGGGAGCTGTTTTTT.

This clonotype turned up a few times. DNA of the CDR3: TGCGCCAGCAGCTTGGCTCGACAGGGAAGCTCCTACGAGCAGTACTTC. Amino acid sequence: CASSLARQGSSYEQYF. The gene calls are TRBV5-1 and TRBJ2-7; 7 bases align to TRBD1. The trim removed 0 bases at V and 0 bases at J, leaving 6 bases unmatched. This CDR3 spans 16 amino acids. CDR1 is SGHRS, CDR2 YFSETQ, per germline.

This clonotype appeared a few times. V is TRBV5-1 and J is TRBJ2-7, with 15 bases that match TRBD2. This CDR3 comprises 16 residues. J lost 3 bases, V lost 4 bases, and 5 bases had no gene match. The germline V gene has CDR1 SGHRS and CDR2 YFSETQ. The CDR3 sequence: CASSGLAGGPLYEQYF. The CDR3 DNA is TGCGCCAGCAGCGGACTAGCGGGAGGGCCTCTCTACGAGCAGTACTTC.

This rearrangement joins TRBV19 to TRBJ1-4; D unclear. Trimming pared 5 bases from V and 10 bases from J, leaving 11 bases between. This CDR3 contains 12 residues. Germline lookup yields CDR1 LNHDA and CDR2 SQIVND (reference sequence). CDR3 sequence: CASSPGEGKLFF. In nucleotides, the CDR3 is TGTGCCAGTAGTCCCGGCGAGGGAAAACTGTTTTTT.

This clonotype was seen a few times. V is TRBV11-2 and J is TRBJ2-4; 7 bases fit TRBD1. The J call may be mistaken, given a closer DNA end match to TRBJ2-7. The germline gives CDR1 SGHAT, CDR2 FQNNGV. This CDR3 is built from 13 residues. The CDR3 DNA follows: TGTGCCAGCAGCTCACTCTACAGGGGCGAGCAGTACTTC. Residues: CASSSLYRGEQYF.

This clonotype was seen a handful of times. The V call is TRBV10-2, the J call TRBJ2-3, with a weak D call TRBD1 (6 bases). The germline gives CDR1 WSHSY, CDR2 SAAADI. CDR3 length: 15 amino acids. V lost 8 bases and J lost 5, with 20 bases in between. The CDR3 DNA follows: TGCGCCAGCCGTACGACAGGCCGAGGGGAAGATACGCAGTATTTT. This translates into CASRTTGRGEDTQYF.

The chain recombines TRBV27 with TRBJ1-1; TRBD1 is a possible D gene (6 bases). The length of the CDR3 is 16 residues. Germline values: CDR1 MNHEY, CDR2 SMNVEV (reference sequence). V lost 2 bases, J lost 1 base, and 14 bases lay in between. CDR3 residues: CASSLAFRGGNTEAFF. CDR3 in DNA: TGTGCCAGCAGTTTAGCTTTCAGGGGCGGGAACACTGAAGCTTTCTTT.

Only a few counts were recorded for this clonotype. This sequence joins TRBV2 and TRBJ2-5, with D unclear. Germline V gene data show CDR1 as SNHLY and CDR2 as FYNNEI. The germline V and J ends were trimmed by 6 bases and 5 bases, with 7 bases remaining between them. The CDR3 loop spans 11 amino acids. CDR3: CASSIFETQYF. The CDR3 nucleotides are TGTGCCAGCAGCATCTTCGAGACCCAGTACTTC. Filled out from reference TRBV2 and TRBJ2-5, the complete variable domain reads EPEVTQTPSHQVTQMGQEVILRCVPISNHLYFYWYRQILGQKVEFLVSFYNNEISEKSEIFDDQFSVERPDGSNFTLKIRSTKLEDSAMYFCASSIFETQYFGPGTRLLVL.

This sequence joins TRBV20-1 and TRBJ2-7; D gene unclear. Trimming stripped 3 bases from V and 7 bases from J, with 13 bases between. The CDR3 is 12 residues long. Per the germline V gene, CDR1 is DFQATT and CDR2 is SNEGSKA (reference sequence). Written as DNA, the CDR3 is TGCAGTGCTAGCAACAACTACAATGAGCAGTACTTC. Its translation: CSASNNYNEQYF.

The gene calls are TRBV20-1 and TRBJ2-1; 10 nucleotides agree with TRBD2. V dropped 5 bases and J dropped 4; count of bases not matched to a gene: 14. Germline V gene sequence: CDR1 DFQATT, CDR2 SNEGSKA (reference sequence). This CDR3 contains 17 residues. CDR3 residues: CSALRLAGAPIYNEQFF. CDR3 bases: TGCAGTGCTCTTAGGCTAGCGGGAGCCCCGATATACAATGAGCAGTTCTTC.

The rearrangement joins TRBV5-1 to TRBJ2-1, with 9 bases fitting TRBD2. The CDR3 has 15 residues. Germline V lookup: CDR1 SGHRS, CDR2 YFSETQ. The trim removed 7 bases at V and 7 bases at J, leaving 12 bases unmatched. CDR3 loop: CASRITGTSRNEQFF. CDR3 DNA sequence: TGCGCCAGCCGCATAACCGGGACTAGCAGGAATGAGCAGTTCTTC.

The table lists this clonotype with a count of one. The CDR3 region is CASSLDQGDTDTQYF. CDR3 bases: TGTGCCAGCAGCTTAGACCAGGGGGACACAGATACGCAGTATTTT. The rearrangement joins TRBV7-8 to TRBJ2-3; 7 nucleotides line up with TRBD1. Losses at the gene ends were 1 base for V and 2 bases for J; bases not matched to a gene: 3. The CDR3 totals 15 residues. Germline-derived CDR1 and CDR2 are SGHVS and FQNEAQ.

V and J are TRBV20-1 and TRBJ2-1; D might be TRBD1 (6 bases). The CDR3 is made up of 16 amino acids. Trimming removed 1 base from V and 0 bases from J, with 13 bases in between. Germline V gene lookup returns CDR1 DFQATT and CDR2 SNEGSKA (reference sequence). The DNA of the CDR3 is TGCAGTGCTAGAGGGGGCCGACAGGTCTCCTACAATGAGCAGTTCTTC. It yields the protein CSARGGRQVSYNEQFF.

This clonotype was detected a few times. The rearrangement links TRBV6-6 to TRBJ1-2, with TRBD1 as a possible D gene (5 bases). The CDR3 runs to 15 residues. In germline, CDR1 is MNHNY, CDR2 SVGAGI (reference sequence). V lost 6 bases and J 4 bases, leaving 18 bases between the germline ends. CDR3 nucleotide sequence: TGTGCCAGCAGAGGACCAGGGAATCGGAGCTATGGCTACACCTTC. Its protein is CASRGPGNRSYGYTF.

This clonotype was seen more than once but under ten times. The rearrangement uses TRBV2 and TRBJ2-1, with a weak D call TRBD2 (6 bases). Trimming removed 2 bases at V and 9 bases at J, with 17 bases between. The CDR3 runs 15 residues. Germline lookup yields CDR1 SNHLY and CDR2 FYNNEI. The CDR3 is CASSESRDSTAEQFF. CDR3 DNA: TGTGCCAGCAGTGAAAGCCGGGACTCGACAGCTGAGCAGTTCTTC. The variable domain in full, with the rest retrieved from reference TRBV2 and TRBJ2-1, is EPEVTQTPSHQVTQMGQEVILRCVPISNHLYFYWYRQILGQKVEFLVSFYNNEISEKSEIFDDQFSVERPDGSNFTLKIRSTKLEDSAMYFCASSESRDSTAEQFFGPGTRLTVL.

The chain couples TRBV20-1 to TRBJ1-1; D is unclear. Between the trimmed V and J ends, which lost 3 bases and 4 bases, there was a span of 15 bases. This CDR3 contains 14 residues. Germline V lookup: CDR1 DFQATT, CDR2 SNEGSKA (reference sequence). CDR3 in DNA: TGCAGTGCTAGGCCTTATCTCAGGAGCACTGAAGCTTTCTTT. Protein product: CSARPYLRSTEAFF.

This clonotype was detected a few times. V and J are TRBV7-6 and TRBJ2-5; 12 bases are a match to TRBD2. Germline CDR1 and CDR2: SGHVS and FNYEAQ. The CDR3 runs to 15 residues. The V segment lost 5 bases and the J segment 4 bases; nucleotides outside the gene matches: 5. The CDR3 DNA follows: TGTGCCAGCAGCCCAGGGGGACTAGCGGGAGAGACCCAGTACTTC. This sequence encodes CASSPGGLAGETQYF.

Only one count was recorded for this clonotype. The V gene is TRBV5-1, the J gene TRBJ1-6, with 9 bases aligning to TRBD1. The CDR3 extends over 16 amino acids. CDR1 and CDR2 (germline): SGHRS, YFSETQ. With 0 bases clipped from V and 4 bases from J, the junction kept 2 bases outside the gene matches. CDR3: CASSLGQGVYNSPLHF. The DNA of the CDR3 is TGCGCCAGCAGCTTGGGACAGGGGGTGTATAATTCACCCCTCCACTTT.

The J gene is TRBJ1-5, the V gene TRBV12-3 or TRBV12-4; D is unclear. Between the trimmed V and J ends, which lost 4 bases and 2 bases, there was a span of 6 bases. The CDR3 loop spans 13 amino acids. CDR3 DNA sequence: TGTGCCAGCAGTTATTACCGCAATCAGCCCCAGCATTTT. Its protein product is CASSYYRNQPQHF.

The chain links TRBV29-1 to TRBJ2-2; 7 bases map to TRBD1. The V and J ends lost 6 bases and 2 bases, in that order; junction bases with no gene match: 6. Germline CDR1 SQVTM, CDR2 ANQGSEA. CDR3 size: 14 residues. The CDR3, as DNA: TGCAGCGTCAGACAGGGATCCAACACCGGGGAGCTGTTTTTT. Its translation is CSVRQGSNTGELFF.

CDR3 in amino acids: CASSIRGLSGQFF. DNA for the CDR3: TGTGCCAGCAGTATCAGGGGTCTGAGTGGGCAGTTCTTC. The V and J genes are TRBV27 and TRBJ2-1; tentatively, D is TRBD1 (6 bases). The germline V gene has CDR1 MNHEY and CDR2 SMNVEV (reference sequence). CDR3 length equals 13 residues. V was clipped by 5 bases and J by 12 bases, with 17 bases between them.

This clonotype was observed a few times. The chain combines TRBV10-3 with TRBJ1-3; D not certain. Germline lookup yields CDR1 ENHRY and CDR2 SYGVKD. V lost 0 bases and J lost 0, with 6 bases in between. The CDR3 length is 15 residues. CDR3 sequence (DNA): TGTGCCATCAGTGAGTCTGCCTGCTCTGGAAACACCATATATTTT. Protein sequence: CAISESACSGNTIYF.